Below are 20 T cell receptor beta chains sequenced from a single sample in a study of T cell responses to AZD1222 COVID-19 vaccine. Profiling relied on immunoSEQ multiplex PCR, and the TCRdb table lists in-frame clones only, not all of them. The sample lists about 86,000 clones, around nine tenths occurring once. Material: peripheral blood, obtained on day 0 of AZD1222 vaccination. Every receptor here comes from an adult in good health.

The chain couples TRBV7-9 to TRBJ1-5, with TRBD1 matching 8 bases. The length of the CDR3 is 15 residues. The V segment lost 1 base and the J segment 6 bases; nucleotides outside the gene matches: 5. From germline, CDR1 is SEHNR and CDR2 FQNEAQ (reference sequence). In DNA form, the CDR3 reads TGTGCCAGCAGCTTAGGGCAGGGGGCCATTCAGCCCCAGCATTTT. Its translation is CASSLGQGAIQPQHF.

J is TRBJ2-2 and V is TRBV25-1; TRBD1 agrees at 10 bases. Trimming removed 6 bases from V and 4 bases from J; junction bases left unmatched: 8. This CDR3 has 16 residues. CDR1 is MGHDK, CDR2 SYGVNS, per germline. The CDR3 DNA reads TGTGCCAGCAGCTTCGCGGGACAGGGGCGCACCGGGGAGCTGTTTTTT. Translating gives CASSFAGQGRTGELFF.

This chain connects TRBV16 to TRBJ1-5; D perhaps matches TRBD1 (6 bases). Germline assignment: CDR1 KGHSY and CDR2 FQNENV. The CDR3 extends over 14 amino acids. Trimming removed 3 bases from V and 4 bases from J, with 10 bases in between. In DNA, the CDR3 is TGTGCCAGCAGCCACTCTACAGGGAATCAGCCCCAGCATTTT. Protein product: CASSHSTGNQPQHF.

The sample holds a few counts of this clone. This chain connects TRBV3-1 (or the pseudogene TRBV3-2) to TRBJ1-3; D is uncertain. The germline V gene has CDR1 LGHDT and CDR2 YNNKEL (reference sequence). The CDR3 consists of 15 residues. Trimming cost V 1 base and J 0 bases, with 7 bases left between them. CDR3 protein: CASSQVRVSGNTIYF. The CDR3 nucleotides are TGTGCCAGCAGCCAAGTAAGGGTCTCTGGAAACACCATATATTTT.

The chain couples TRBV11-2 to TRBJ1-3, with 7 bases aligning to TRBD1. The germline CDR1 and CDR2 sequences are SGHAT and FQNNGV. The CDR3 is 15 residues long. Losses at the gene ends were 3 bases for V and 3 bases for J; bases not matched to a gene: 5. This CDR3 reads CASSFVPGGGNTIYF. CDR3 DNA: TGTGCCAGCAGCTTTGTCCCAGGGGGTGGAAACACCATATATTTT.

The CDR3, as DNA: TGTGCCTGGAGCTCCGGGACCGCGTTGGGGGAGCAGTACTTC. As protein: CAWSSGTALGEQYF. The V and J genes are TRBV30 and TRBJ2-7, with D perhaps TRBD1 or TRBD2 (5 bases each). Trimming shortened V by 3 bases and J by 7 bases, and 19 bases separated the two germline ends. This CDR3 is 14 amino acids long. In germline, CDR1 is GTSNPN, CDR2 SVGIG (reference sequence). Filled out from reference TRBV30 and TRBJ2-7, the complete variable domain reads SQTIHQWPATLVQPVGSPLSLECTVEGTSNPNLYWYRQAAGRGLQLLFYSVGIGQISSEVPQNLSASRPQDRQFILSSKKLLLSDSGFYLCAWSSGTALGEQYFGPGTRLTVT.

The V gene is TRBV6-1, the J gene TRBJ2-3, with TRBD2 matching 8 bases. The CDR3 is 16 amino acids. Germline trimming cut 4 bases from V and 6 bases from J; bases unmatched to any gene: 12. The germline V gene has CDR1 MNHNS and CDR2 SASEGT. The CDR3 sequence: CASSVPAGASGDTQYF. In DNA form, the CDR3 reads TGTGCCAGCAGTGTTCCAGCGGGGGCCTCGGGGGATACGCAGTATTTT.

V is TRBV5-1 and J is TRBJ2-7, with TRBD2 matching 11 bases. Germline trimming cut 3 bases from V and 3 bases from J; bases unmatched to any gene: 2. Germline assignment: CDR1 SGHRS and CDR2 YFSETQ. This CDR3 has 14 amino acids. The DNA for the CDR3 is TGCGCCAGCAGCTCCGGGACTAGCGGCTACGAGCAGTACTTC. Translated: CASSSGTSGYEQYF.

The V gene is TRBV5-1, the J gene TRBJ1-1; the D gene is possibly TRBD1 (5 bases). Trimming stripped 2 bases from V and 9 bases from J, with 14 bases between. The CDR3 consists of 13 residues. Germline V gene sequence: CDR1 SGHRS, CDR2 YFSETQ. The CDR3 sequence is CASSFEAGNQAFF. CDR3 sequence (DNA): TGCGCCAGCAGCTTCGAGGCAGGGAATCAAGCTTTCTTT.

V is TRBV12-3 or TRBV12-4 and J is TRBJ1-4; D ambiguous. The V end lost 1 base, the J end lost 11 bases, and 11 bases lay between the germline ends. The CDR3 has 13 amino acids. Written as DNA, the CDR3 is TGTGCCAGCAGTTTAGTGTACCTGCGGAAACTGTTTTTT. Its translation: CASSLVYLRKLFF.

This clone was recorded a few times. The rearrangement uses TRBV19 and TRBJ2-1; D is perhaps TRBD2 (7 bases). The germline CDR1 and CDR2 sequences are LNHDA and SQIVND (reference sequence). Trimming took 6 bases from V and 13 from J, leaving 25 bases between them. This CDR3 has 15 amino acids. CDR3: CASSNWGGGKPRQFF. Here the CDR3 DNA reads TGTGCCAGTAGCAATTGGGGCGGGGGCAAACCGAGACAGTTCTTC.

The CDR3 loop is CASGSGRVNSPLHF. Here the CDR3 DNA reads TGTGCCAGCGGATCCGGGAGAGTAAATTCACCCCTCCACTTT. This rearrangement joins TRBV5-8 to TRBJ1-6; D gene uncertain. Per germline, CDR1 SGHTS and CDR2 YDEGEE. Trimming removed 7 bases from V and 7 bases from J, with 15 bases in between. The CDR3 sequence is 14 residues long.

This clone was found once. The chain recombines TRBV5-1 with TRBJ2-1; D may be TRBD2 (5 bases). CDR1 is SGHRS and CDR2 is YFSETQ in the germline V gene. The CDR3 loop spans 16 amino acids. The V end lost 4 bases, the J end lost 0 bases, and 14 bases lay between the germline ends. The CDR3 coding sequence is TGCGCCAGCAGCCTTAGCGCGCTGAGCTCCTACAATGAGCAGTTCTTC. Its translation is CASSLSALSSYNEQFF.

This clone was observed a few times. This rearrangement joins TRBV5-4 to TRBJ1-6; 7 bases map to TRBD1. Per the germline V gene, CDR1 is SGHNT and CDR2 is YYREEE (reference sequence). The CDR3 length is 16 residues. V lost 0 bases and J lost 5; bases outside the gene matches: 5. CDR3 sequence: CASSLDRGGHNSPLHF. The DNA of the CDR3 is TGTGCCAGCAGCTTGGACAGGGGAGGCCATAATTCACCCCTCCACTTT.

This chain joins TRBV5-6 and TRBJ1-1; 10 nucleotides align to TRBD1. V shed 1 base, J shed 6 bases, and the junction held 3 bases outside the gene matches. The CDR3 totals 14 residues. Germline V gives CDR1 SGHDT, CDR2 YYEEEE. The CDR3 protein is CASSLPGQGAEAFF. CDR3 DNA sequence: TGTGCCAGCAGCTTGCCTGGACAGGGGGCTGAAGCTTTCTTT.

This clone was recorded once. The chain couples TRBV14 to TRBJ2-1, with 9 bases that match TRBD1. V lost 1 base, J lost 6 bases, and 7 bases stayed unmatched. CDR3 length equals 16 residues. CDR1 SGHDN and CDR2 FVKESK come from the germline V gene. The DNA for the CDR3 is TGTGCCAGCAGCCAAGTCAGGACAGGGGTTCTCAATGAGCAGTTCTTC. It specifies CASSQVRTGVLNEQFF. The full variable domain, with the rest looked up from reference TRBV14 and TRBJ2-1, is EAGVTQFPSHSVIEKGQTVTLRCDPISGHDNLYWYRRVMGKEIKFLLHFVKESKQDESGMPNNRFLAERTGGTYSTLKVQPAELEDSGVYFCASSQVRTGVLNEQFFGPGTRLTVL.

This chain links TRBV28 with TRBJ2-1; D gene unclear. Germline CDR1 is MDHEN and CDR2 is SYDVKM. V was shortened by 5 bases and J by 10 bases, with 15 bases between the two germline ends. The CDR3 has 13 amino acids. The CDR3 spells CASSPPVLGEQFF. The CDR3 DNA is TGTGCCAGCAGTCCCCCGGTCCTGGGAGAGCAGTTCTTC.

The genes are TRBV7-2 and TRBJ1-6; no firm D call. Trimming cost V 8 bases and J 3 bases, with 8 bases left between them. Looked up from germline, CDR1 is SGHTA and CDR2 is FQGNSA. The CDR3 is made up of 13 amino acids. Written as DNA, the CDR3 is TGTGCCAGCCTCAGACTCTATAATTCACCCCTCCACTTT. Its protein is CASLRLYNSPLHF. Variable domain in full (rest from reference TRBV7-2 and TRBJ1-6): GAGVSQSPSNKVTEKGKDVELRCDPISGHTALYWYRQSLGQGLEFLIYFQGNSAPDKSGLPSDRFSAERTGGSVSTLTIQRTQQEDSAVYLCASLRLYNSPLHFGNGTRLTVT.

The rearrangement uses TRBV6-5 and TRBJ2-1, with 8 bases matching TRBD2. V was pared by 6 bases and J by 15 bases, with 13 bases of the junction left unmatched. The CDR3 consists of 13 residues. Germline V gene data show CDR1 as MNHEY and CDR2 as SVGAGI. This chain's CDR3 is CASRQTSVTVGFF. CDR3 nucleotides: TGTGCCAGCAGGCAGACTAGCGTCACCGTGGGGTTCTTC.

The chain carries TRBV6-9 and TRBJ1-2; TRBD1 aligns across 7 bases. Unmatched junction bases numbered 13, after V lost 3 bases and J lost 0 bases. Germline assignment: CDR1 MNHGY and CDR2 SVAAGI. This CDR3 is 18 amino acids long. For the CDR3, the DNA is TGTGCCAGCAGTTACCCCTCCGGGACAGTAGTTCCTAACTATGGCTACACCTTC. The encoded protein is CASSYPSGTVVPNYGYTF.